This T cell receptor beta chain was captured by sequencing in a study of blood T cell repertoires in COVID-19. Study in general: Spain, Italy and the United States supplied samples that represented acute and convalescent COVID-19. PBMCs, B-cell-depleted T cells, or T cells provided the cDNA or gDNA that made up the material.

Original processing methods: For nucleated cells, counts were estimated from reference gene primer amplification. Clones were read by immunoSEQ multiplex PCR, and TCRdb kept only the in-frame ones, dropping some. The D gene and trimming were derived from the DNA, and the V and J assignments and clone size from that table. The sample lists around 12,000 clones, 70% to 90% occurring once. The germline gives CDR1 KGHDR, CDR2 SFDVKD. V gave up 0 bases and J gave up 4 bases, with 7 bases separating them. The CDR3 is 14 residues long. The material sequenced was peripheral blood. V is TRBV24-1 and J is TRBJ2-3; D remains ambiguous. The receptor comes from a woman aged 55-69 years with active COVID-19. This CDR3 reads CATSDLQSADTQYF. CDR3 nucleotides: TGTGCCACCAGTGATTTGCAGTCTGCAGATACGCAGTATTTT.